The present T cell receptor beta chain was sequenced within a study of CD8 T cells in Susac syndrome. The CDR3 consists of 14 residues. In germline, CDR1 is SGHRS, CDR2 YFSETQ. Trimming cost V 0 bases and J 3 bases; bases outside gene matches: 3. Sequencing of TCR beta was performed on blood CD8+ and CD4+ T cells. With random hexamers, about 0.45 to 1 ug RNA was reverse transcribed. Amplification of TCR beta CDR3 used immunoSEQ multiplex PCR across 54 Vbeta and 13 Jbeta. TCRdb called the immunoSEQ multiplex PCR reads again in MiXCR, with one record for every CDR3 protein. The repertoire holds some 190,000 distinct CDR3 sequences, with approximately 93% as singletons.

The chain has TRBV5-1 and TRBJ2-7; the match to TRBD1 covers 7 bases. The specimen sequenced was CD4+ T cells from PBMCs. The TCR originated in a human donor in good health. CDR3 coding DNA: TGCGCCAGCAGCTTGGGAGGGGGCCACTACGAGCAGTACTTC. Translating gives CASSLGGGHYEQYF. The complete variable domain, with remaining parts taken from reference TRBV5-1 and TRBJ2-7, reads KAGVTQTPRYLIKTRGQQVTLSCSPISGHRSVSWYQQTPGQGLQFLFEYFSETQRNKGNFPGRFSGRQFSNSRSEMNVSTLELGDSALYLCASSLGGGHYEQYFGPGTRLTVT.